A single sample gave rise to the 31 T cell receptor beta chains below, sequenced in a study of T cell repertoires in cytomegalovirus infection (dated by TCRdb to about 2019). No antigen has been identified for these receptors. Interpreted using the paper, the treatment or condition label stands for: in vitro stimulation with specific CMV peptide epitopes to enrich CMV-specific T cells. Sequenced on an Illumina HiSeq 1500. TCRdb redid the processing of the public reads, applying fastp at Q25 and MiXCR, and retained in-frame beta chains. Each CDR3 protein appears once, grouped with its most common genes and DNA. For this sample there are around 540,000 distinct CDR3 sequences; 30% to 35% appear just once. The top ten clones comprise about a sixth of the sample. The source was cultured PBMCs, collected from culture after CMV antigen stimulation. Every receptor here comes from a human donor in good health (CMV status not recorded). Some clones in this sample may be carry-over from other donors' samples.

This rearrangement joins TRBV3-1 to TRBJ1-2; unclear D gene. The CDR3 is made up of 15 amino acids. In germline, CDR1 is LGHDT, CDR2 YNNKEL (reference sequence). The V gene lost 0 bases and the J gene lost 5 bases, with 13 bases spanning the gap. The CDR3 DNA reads TGTGCCAGCAGCCAAGACCCTGCCTTGGGGTATGGCTACACCTTC. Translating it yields CASSQDPALGYGYTF.

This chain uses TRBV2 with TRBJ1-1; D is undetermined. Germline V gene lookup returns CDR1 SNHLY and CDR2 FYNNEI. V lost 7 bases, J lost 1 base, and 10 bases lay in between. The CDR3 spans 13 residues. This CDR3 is CASIMTKNTEAFF. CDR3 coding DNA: TGTGCCAGCATTATGACAAAGAACACTGAAGCTTTCTTT.

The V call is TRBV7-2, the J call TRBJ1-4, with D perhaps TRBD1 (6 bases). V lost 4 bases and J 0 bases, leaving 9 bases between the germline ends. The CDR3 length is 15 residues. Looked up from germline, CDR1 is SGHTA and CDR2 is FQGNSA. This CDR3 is CASSWRGATNEKLFF. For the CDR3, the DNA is TGTGCCAGCAGCTGGAGGGGGGCAACTAATGAAAAACTGTTTTTT.

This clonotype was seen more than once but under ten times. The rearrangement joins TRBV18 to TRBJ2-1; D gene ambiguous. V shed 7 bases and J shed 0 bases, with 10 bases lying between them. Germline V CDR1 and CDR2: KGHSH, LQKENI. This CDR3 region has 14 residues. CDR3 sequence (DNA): TGTGCCAGCTGGACGAGAGGCTCCTACAATGAGCAGTTCTTC. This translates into CASWTRGSYNEQFF. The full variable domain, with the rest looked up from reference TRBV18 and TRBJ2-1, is NAGVMQNPRHLVRRRGQEARLRCSPMKGHSHVYWYRQLPEEGLKFMVYLQKENIIDESGMPKERFSAEFPKEGPSILRIQQVVRGDSAAYFCASWTRGSYNEQFFGPGTRLTVL.

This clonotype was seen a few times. The CDR3 sequence is CASSFGQASTEAFF. In nucleotides, the CDR3 is TGTGCCAGCAGTTTCGGACAGGCCTCTACTGAAGCTTTCTTT. The chain combines TRBV12-3 or TRBV12-4 with TRBJ1-1; 7 positions agree with TRBD1. The CDR3 covers 14 residues. Unmatched junction bases numbered 6, after V lost 3 bases and J lost 5 bases.

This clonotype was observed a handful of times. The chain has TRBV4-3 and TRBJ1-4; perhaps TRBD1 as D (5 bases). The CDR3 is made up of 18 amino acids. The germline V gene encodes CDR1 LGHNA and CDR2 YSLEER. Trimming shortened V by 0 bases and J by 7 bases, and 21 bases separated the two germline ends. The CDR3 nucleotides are TGCGCCAGCAGCCAAGATTTAGTGGGACGGGGTTTGGGTGAAAAACTGTTTTTT. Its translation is CASSQDLVGRGLGEKLFF.

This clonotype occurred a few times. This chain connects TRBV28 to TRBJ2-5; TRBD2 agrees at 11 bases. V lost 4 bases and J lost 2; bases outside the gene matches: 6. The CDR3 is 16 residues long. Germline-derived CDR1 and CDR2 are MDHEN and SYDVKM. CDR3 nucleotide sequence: TGTGCCAGCAGTTCGCCGGGACTAGCGGTACAAGAGACCCAGTACTTC. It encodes CASSSPGLAVQETQYF.

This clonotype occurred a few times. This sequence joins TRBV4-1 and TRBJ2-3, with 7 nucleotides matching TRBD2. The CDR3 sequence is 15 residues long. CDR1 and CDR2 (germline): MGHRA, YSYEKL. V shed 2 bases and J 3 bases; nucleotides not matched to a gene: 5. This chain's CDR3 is CASSQRGSETDTQYF. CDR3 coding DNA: TGCGCCAGCAGCCAACGCGGGAGTGAGACAGATACGCAGTATTTT.

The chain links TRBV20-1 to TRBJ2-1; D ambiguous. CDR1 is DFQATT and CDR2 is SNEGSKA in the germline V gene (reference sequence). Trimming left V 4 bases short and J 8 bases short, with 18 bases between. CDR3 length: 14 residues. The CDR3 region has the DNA TGCAGTGCTACCCGTCGGTGGTCGGAGTATGAGCAGTTCTTC. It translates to CSATRRWSEYEQFF.

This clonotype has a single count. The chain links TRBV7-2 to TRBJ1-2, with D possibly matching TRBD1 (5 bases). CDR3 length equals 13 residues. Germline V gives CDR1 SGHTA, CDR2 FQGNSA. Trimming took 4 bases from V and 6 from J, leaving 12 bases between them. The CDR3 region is CASSSDTGHGYTF. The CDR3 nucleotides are TGTGCCAGCAGCTCGGACACCGGCCATGGCTACACCTTC.

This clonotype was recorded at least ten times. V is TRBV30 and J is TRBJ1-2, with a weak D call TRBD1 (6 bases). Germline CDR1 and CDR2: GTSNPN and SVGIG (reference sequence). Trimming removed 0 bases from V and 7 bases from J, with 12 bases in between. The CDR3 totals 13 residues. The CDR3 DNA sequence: TGTGCCTGGAGTGTACGGGGGCCTAGTGGCTACACCTTC. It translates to CAWSVRGPSGYTF.

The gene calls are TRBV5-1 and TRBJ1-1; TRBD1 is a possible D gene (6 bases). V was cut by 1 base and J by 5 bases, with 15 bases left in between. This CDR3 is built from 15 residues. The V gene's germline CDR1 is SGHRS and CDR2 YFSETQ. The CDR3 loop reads CASSLRQGMGTEAFF. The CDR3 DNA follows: TGCGCCAGCAGCTTGAGGCAGGGGATGGGGACTGAAGCTTTCTTT. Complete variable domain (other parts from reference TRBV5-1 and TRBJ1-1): KAGVTQTPRYLIKTRGQQVTLSCSPISGHRSVSWYQQTPGQGLQFLFEYFSETQRNKGNFPGRFSGRQFSNSRSEMNVSTLELGDSALYLCASSLRQGMGTEAFFGQGTRLTVV.

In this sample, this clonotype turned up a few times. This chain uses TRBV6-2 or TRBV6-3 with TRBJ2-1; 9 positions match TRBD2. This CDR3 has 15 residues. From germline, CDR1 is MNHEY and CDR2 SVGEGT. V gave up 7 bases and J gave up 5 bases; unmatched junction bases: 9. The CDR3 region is CASTQRTSADNEQFF. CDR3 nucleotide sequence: TGTGCCAGCACCCAGCGGACTAGCGCGGACAATGAGCAGTTCTTC.

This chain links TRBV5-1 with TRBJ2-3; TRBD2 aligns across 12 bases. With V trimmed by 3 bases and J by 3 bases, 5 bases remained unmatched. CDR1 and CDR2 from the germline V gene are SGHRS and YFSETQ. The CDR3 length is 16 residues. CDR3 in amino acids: CASSSRLAGVTDTQYF. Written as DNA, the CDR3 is TGCGCCAGCAGCTCGAGACTAGCGGGAGTAACAGATACGCAGTATTTT.

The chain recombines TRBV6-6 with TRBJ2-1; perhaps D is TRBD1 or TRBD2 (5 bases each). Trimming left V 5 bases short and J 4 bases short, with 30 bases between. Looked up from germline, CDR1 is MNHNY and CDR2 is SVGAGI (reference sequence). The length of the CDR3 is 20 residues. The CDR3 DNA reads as TGTGCCAGCAGTGACGCCCCGGGACCAACCATCCTATTGACATACAATGAGCAGTTCTTC. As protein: CASSDAPGPTILLTYNEQFF.

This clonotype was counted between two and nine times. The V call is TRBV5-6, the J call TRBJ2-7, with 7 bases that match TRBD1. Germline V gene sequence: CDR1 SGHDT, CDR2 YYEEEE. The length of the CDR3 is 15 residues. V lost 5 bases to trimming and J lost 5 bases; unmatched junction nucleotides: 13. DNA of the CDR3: TGTGCCAGCAGTCACTACAGGGGCTATATAGACGAGCAGTACTTC. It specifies CASSHYRGYIDEQYF.

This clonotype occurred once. CDR3 residues: CASSSLLVPNTTSYNEQFF. In DNA form, the CDR3 reads TGTGCCAGTAGTTCTCTACTAGTACCGAATACGACATCCTACAATGAGCAGTTCTTC. This sequence joins TRBV19 and TRBJ2-1, with D perhaps TRBD2 (5 bases). CDR3 length: 19 residues. V was shortened by 5 bases and J by 1 base, with 24 bases between the two germline ends. The V gene's germline CDR1 is LNHDA and CDR2 SQIVND (reference sequence).

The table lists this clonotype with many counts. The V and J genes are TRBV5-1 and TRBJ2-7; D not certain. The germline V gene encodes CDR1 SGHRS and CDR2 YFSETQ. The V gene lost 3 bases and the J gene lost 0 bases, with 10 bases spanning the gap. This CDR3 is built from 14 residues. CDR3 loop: CASSYLGRSYEQYF. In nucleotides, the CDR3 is TGCGCCAGCAGCTACCTCGGGCGCTCCTACGAGCAGTACTTC.

The CDR3 region is CASTPWGDQPQHF. For the CDR3, the DNA is TGTGCCAGCACCCCCTGGGGGGACCAGCCCCAGCATTTT. The chain links TRBV7-9 to TRBJ1-5; tentatively, D is TRBD1 (5 bases). This CDR3 spans 13 amino acids. The V end was cut by 7 bases, the J end by 7 bases, with 14 bases between. Germline assignment: CDR1 SEHNR and CDR2 FQNEAQ (reference sequence).

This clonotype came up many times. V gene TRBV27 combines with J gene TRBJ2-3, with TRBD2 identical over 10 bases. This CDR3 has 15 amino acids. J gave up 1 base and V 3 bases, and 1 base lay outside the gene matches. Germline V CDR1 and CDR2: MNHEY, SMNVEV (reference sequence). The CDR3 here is CASSLSGRGTDTQYF. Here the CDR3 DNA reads TGTGCCAGCAGTTTGAGCGGGAGGGGCACAGATACGCAGTATTTT.

The CDR3 here is CASKFDSGGETQYF. CDR3 sequence (DNA): TGTGCCAGCAAGTTCGACTCTGGGGGAGAGACCCAGTACTTC. J is TRBJ2-5 and V is TRBV6-2 or TRBV6-3, with D possibly being TRBD1 or TRBD2 (5 bases each). Germline CDR1 MNHEY, CDR2 SVGEGT. CDR3 length: 14 amino acids. The germline V and J ends were trimmed by 7 bases and 4 bases, with 16 bases remaining between them.

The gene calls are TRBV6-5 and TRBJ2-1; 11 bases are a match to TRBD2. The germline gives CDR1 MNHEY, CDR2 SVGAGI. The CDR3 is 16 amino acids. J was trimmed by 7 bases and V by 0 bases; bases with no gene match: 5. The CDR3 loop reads CASSYSRASGRNEQFF. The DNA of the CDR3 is TGTGCCAGCAGTTACTCGAGGGCTAGCGGGAGGAATGAGCAGTTCTTC.

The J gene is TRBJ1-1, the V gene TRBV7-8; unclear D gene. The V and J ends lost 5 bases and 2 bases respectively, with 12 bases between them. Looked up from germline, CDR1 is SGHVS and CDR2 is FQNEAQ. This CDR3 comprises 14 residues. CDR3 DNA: TGTGCCAGCAGCCCCCGGGAAGGAAACACTGAAGCTTTCTTT. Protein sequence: CASSPREGNTEAFF.

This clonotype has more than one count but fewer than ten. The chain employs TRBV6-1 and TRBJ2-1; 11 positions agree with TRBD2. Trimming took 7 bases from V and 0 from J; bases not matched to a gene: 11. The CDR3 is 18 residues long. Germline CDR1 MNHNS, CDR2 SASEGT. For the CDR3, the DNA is TGTGCCAGCACCCCACTAGCGGGAGCTCCAAGCTCCTACAATGAGCAGTTCTTC. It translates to CASTPLAGAPSSYNEQFF.

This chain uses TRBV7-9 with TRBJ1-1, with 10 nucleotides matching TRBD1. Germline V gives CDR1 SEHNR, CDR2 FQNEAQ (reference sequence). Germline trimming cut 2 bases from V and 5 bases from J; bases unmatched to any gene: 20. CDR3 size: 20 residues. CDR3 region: CASSLFLLRTGGFQRTEAFF. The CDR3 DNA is TGTGCCAGCAGCTTATTCCTGCTCAGGACAGGGGGTTTTCAAAGGACTGAAGCTTTCTTT.

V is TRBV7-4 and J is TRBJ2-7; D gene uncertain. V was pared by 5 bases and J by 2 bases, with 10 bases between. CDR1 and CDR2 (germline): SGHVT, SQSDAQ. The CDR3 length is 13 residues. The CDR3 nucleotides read TGTGCCAGCAGCCTTCTTCGTGCCTACGAGCAGTACTTC. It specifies CASSLLRAYEQYF.

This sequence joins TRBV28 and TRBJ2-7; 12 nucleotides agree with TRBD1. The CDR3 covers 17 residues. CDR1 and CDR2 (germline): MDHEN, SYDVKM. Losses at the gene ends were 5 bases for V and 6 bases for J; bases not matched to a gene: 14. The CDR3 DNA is TGTGCCAGCAGTCCATCGATGGGACAGGGGGCAAGAGGCGAGCAGTACTTC. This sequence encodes CASSPSMGQGARGEQYF.

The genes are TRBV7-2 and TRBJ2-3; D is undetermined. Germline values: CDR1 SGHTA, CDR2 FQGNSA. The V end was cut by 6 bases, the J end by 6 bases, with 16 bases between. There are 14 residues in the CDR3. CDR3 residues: CASSTLGVGDTQYF. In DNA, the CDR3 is TGTGCCAGCAGTACCTTAGGCGTTGGGGATACGCAGTATTTT.

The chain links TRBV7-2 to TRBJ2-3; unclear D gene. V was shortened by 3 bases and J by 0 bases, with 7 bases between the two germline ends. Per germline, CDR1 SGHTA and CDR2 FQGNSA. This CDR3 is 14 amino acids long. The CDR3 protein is CASSFSPSTDTQYF. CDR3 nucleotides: TGTGCCAGCAGCTTTTCCCCTAGCACAGATACGCAGTATTTT. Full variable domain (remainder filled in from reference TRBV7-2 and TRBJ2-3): GAGVSQSPSNKVTEKGKDVELRCDPISGHTALYWYRQSLGQGLEFLIYFQGNSAPDKSGLPSDRFSAERTGGSVSTLTIQRTQQEDSAVYLCASSFSPSTDTQYFGPGTRLTVL.

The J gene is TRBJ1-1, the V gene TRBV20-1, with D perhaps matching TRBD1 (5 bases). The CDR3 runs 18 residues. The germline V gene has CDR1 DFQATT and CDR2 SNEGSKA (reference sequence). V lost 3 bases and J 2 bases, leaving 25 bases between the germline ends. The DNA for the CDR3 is TGCAGTGCTAGTTTCGGGCAGGGCCATCAAGCGCGAAACACTGAAGCTTTCTTT. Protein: CSASFGQGHQARNTEAFF.

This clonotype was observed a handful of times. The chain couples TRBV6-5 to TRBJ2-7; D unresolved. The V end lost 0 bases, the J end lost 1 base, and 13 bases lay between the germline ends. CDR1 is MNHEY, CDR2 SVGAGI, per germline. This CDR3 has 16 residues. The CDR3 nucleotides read TGTGCCAGCAGTTACTCGGTCTATACGAATTCCTACGAGCAGTACGTC. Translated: CASSYSVYTNSYEQYV.